One sample yielded the 25 T cell receptor beta chains listed below, sequenced in a study of T cell responses to AZD1222 COVID-19 vaccine. Sequencing was performed with immunoSEQ multiplex PCR; in TCRdb, only in-frame clones are kept and a portion is missing. Of more than 95,000 clones in the sample, 89% were seen once. Sequencing used peripheral blood, obtained 28 days after the second AZD1222 dose. The receptor set was obtained from an adult who received the AZD1222 COVID-19 vaccine.

The genes are TRBV29-1 and TRBJ1-2, with TRBD1 identical over 9 bases. The germline gives CDR1 SQVTM, CDR2 ANQGSEA. CDR3 size: 13 residues. J lost 4 bases, V lost 4 bases, and 4 bases had no gene match. CDR3 region: CSVATGGGYGYTF. CDR3 nucleotides: TGCAGCGTTGCTACAGGGGGCGGCTATGGCTACACCTTC. Filled out from reference TRBV29-1 and TRBJ1-2, the complete variable domain reads SAVISQKPSRDICQRGTSLTIQCQVDSQVTMMFWYRQQPGQSLTLIATANQGSEATYESGFVIDKFPISRPNLTFSTLTVSNMSPEDSSIYLCSVATGGGYGYTFGSGTRLTVV.

The J gene is TRBJ2-1, the V gene TRBV6-5; 7 positions agree with TRBD1. The CDR3 consists of 16 residues. J gave up 0 bases and V 4 bases, and 6 bases lay outside the gene matches. The germline V gene has CDR1 MNHEY and CDR2 SVGAGI. In DNA, the CDR3 is TGTGCCAGCAGTTTTACAGGGGTCAGCTCCTACAATGAGCAGTTCTTC. This encodes CASSFTGVSSYNEQFF.

The chain carries TRBV7-2 and TRBJ2-3, with D tentatively TRBD2 (6 bases). This CDR3 comprises 14 residues. The V and J ends lost 2 bases and 6 bases respectively, with 12 bases between them. CDR1 SGHTA and CDR2 FQGNSA come from the germline V gene. The CDR3 sequence is CASSLRRAADTQYF. As DNA, the CDR3 is TGTGCCAGCAGCTTAAGGAGGGCCGCGGATACGCAGTATTTT.

This clone was observed many times. This chain connects TRBV28 to TRBJ2-1; 7 bases agree with TRBD1. The V gene's germline CDR1 is MDHEN and CDR2 SYDVKM. Trimming at V came to 3 bases and at J to 1 base, leaving 3 bases not matched to a gene. The CDR3 has 15 amino acids. CDR3 amino acids: CASSLPGGSYNEQFF. In DNA, the CDR3 is TGTGCCAGCAGTTTGCCAGGGGGATCCTACAATGAGCAGTTCTTC.

V and J are TRBV2 and TRBJ2-6; 7 bases agree with TRBD1. Germline V lookup: CDR1 SNHLY, CDR2 FYNNEI. The V gene end was trimmed by 7 bases and the J gene end by 15 bases; junction bases not matched to a gene: 15. This CDR3 region has 14 residues. CDR3 nucleotide sequence: TGTGCCAGCACCCGCCAGAGGACAGGTAACAACCTGACTTTC. Translated, it gives CASTRQRTGNNLTF.

This clone occurred a few times. V usage is TRBV4-1 and J usage is TRBJ2-7; a weak D match, TRBD2 (6 bases). The germline V and J ends were trimmed by 3 bases and 3 bases, with 12 bases remaining between them. This CDR3 has 14 amino acids. Germline-derived CDR1 and CDR2 are MGHRA and YSYEKL. The CDR3 DNA follows: TGCGCCAGCAGCCAGGCGGGACGGAACTACGAGCAGTACTTC. Its translation is CASSQAGRNYEQYF.

The J gene is TRBJ2-5, the V gene TRBV11-3; 7 bases line up with TRBD2. Per germline, CDR1 SGHNT and CDR2 YENEEA. V lost 5 bases, J lost 0 bases, and 3 bases stayed unmatched. This CDR3 region has 14 residues. CDR3 sequence (DNA): TGTGCCAGCAGCCACGGGGGGTACCAAGAGACCCAGTACTTC. Translated, it gives CASSHGGYQETQYF.

J is TRBJ1-5 and V is TRBV19; D gene ambiguous. Germline V CDR1 and CDR2: LNHDA, SQIVND (reference sequence). Trimming stripped 3 bases from V and 0 bases from J, with 9 bases between. This CDR3 is built from 15 residues. For the CDR3, the DNA is TGTGCCAGTAGTATTTCTCGGAATAGCAATCAGCCCCAGCATTTT. Encoded protein: CASSISRNSNQPQHF.

J is TRBJ1-1 and V is TRBV27, with D maybe TRBD1 (6 bases). CDR3 length equals 13 residues. V lost 8 bases, J lost 7 bases, and 17 bases lay in between. In germline, CDR1 is MNHEY, CDR2 SMNVEV (reference sequence). The CDR3 DNA reads TGTGCCAGCCGAACCGACAGGATGGGTGAAGCTTTCTTT. Its translation is CASRTDRMGEAFF.

CDR3 DNA: TGTGCCAGCTCACCAGTCACTAGCGGGAGGTATTCCTACGAGCAGTACTTC. This encodes CASSPVTSGRYSYEQYF. The chain couples TRBV18 to TRBJ2-7; 12 positions agree with TRBD2. Losses at the gene ends were 2 bases for V and 1 base for J; bases not matched to a gene: 6. Germline CDR1 and CDR2: KGHSH and LQKENI. The CDR3 is 17 residues long.

J is TRBJ2-3 and V is TRBV7-9, with a possible D match to TRBD1 (5 bases). Trimming stripped 3 bases from V and 4 bases from J, with 20 bases between. The V gene's germline CDR1 is SEHNR and CDR2 FQNEAQ (reference sequence). The CDR3 has 17 amino acids. In DNA form, the CDR3 reads TGTGCCAGCAGCTTTCTCCAAGGGGCTATTAAAGCAGATACGCAGTATTTT. Its protein is CASSFLQGAIKADTQYF.

The V and J genes are TRBV19 and TRBJ1-6, with D tentatively TRBD1 (6 bases). Germline V CDR1 and CDR2: LNHDA, SQIVND (reference sequence). V was clipped by 5 bases and J by 8 bases, with 13 bases between them. The length of the CDR3 is 14 residues. The CDR3 sequence is CASSYQYRDSPLHF. Written as DNA, the CDR3 is TGTGCCAGTAGTTACCAGTACAGGGATTCACCCCTCCACTTT.

The V call is TRBV7-9, the J call TRBJ2-2; D may be TRBD1 (7 bases). V dropped 10 bases and J dropped 4 bases, with 19 bases sitting between them. Looked up from germline, CDR1 is SEHNR and CDR2 is FQNEAQ (reference sequence). This CDR3 has 15 amino acids. The CDR3 sequence is CATVTGAGGTGELFF. The CDR3 DNA is TGTGCCACGGTAACAGGGGCCGGGGGCACCGGGGAGCTGTTTTTT.

V is TRBV5-1 and J is TRBJ1-1; D not resolved. The CDR3 runs to 13 residues. CDR1 is SGHRS and CDR2 is YFSETQ in the germline V gene. The V gene lost 4 bases and the J gene lost 6 bases, with 13 bases spanning the gap. DNA of the CDR3: TGCGCCAGCAGCGAACTGGCGGCTGCTGAAGCTTTCTTT. Residues: CASSELAAAEAFF.

Remarks on this clone: Other DNA variants within this sample encode the same CDR3. The rearrangement links TRBV5-1 to TRBJ2-7; TRBD1 aligns across 7 bases. The CDR3 runs 14 residues. V lost 0 bases to trimming and J lost 2 bases; unmatched junction nucleotides: 2. CDR1 is SGHRS and CDR2 is YFSETQ in the germline V gene. CDR3 loop: CASSLGTGTYEQYF. The CDR3 DNA sequence: TGCGCCAGCAGCTTGGGGACAGGAACCTACGAGCAGTACTTC.

The V and J genes are TRBV5-6 and TRBJ1-4, with D maybe TRBD1 (6 bases). Trimming stripped 4 bases from V and 2 bases from J, with 9 bases between. This CDR3 spans 14 amino acids. The germline gives CDR1 SGHDT, CDR2 YYEEEE. DNA for the CDR3: TGTGCCAGCAGCAAAAGGGGGACTAATGAAAAACTGTTTTTT. Protein sequence: CASSKRGTNEKLFF.

J is TRBJ2-1 and V is TRBV10-3, with D unresolved. Germline CDR1 reads ENHRY; CDR2 reads SYGVKD. This CDR3 comprises 13 residues. Trimming removed 2 bases from V and 1 base from J, with 3 bases in between. DNA of the CDR3: TGTGCCATCAGTGAGAGTTCCTACAATGAGCAGTTCTTC. Its translation is CAISESSYNEQFF.

The gene calls are TRBV6-5 and TRBJ2-7; 8 bases match TRBD1. Trimming took 5 bases from V and 6 from J; bases not matched to a gene: 9. This CDR3 has 14 amino acids. Looked up from germline, CDR1 is MNHEY and CDR2 is SVGAGI. The CDR3 nucleotides read TGTGCCAGCAGTACAGACAGGGGACCCTCCGAGCAGTACTTC. Protein sequence: CASSTDRGPSEQYF.

This sequence joins TRBV7-9 and TRBJ1-3, with D possibly TRBD1 on 6 matching bases. V dropped 5 bases and J dropped 0 bases, with 11 bases sitting between them. Germline lookup yields CDR1 SEHNR and CDR2 FQNEAQ (reference sequence). CDR3 length: 15 residues. This chain's CDR3 is CASSQGQFSGNTIYF. The CDR3 DNA reads as TGTGCCAGCAGCCAAGGACAGTTCTCTGGAAACACCATATATTTT.

This clone appeared a few times. Within the sample, other DNA sequences also encode this same CDR3. The rearrangement links TRBV7-3 to TRBJ2-3; the match to TRBD1 covers 8 bases. Trimming cost V 5 bases and J 1 base; bases outside gene matches: 5. The CDR3 is made up of 15 amino acids. CDR1 is SGHTA, CDR2 FQGTGA, per germline. Written as DNA, the CDR3 is TGTGCCAGCAGCACCGGACAGGGCCGCACAGATACGCAGTATTTT. It yields the protein CASSTGQGRTDTQYF.

This chain links TRBV20-1 with TRBJ2-7, with a weak D call TRBD2 (5 bases). V was pared by 5 bases and J by 7 bases, with 12 bases between. Germline loops: CDR1 DFQATT, CDR2 SNEGSKA (reference sequence). The CDR3 has 11 residues. CDR3 residues: CSAHPSGEQYF. For the CDR3, the DNA is TGCAGTGCTCATCCATCGGGGGAGCAGTACTTC.

This clone occurred once. The chain employs TRBV7-2 and TRBJ1-4, with D perhaps matching TRBD1 (6 bases). The CDR3 runs 15 residues. V gave up 5 bases and J gave up 5 bases, with 15 bases separating them. Looked up from germline, CDR1 is SGHTA and CDR2 is FQGNSA. The chain's CDR3 is CASSPHRVGNEKLFF. CDR3 nucleotide sequence: TGTGCCAGCAGCCCTCACAGGGTAGGGAATGAAAAACTGTTTTTT.

The chain recombines TRBV28 with TRBJ2-2; perhaps TRBD2 as D (5 bases). This CDR3 has 15 residues. Per germline, CDR1 MDHEN and CDR2 SYDVKM. V gave up 3 bases and J gave up 6 bases, with 14 bases separating them. CDR3 in amino acids: CASSFPLAVSGELFF. The CDR3 bases are TGTGCCAGCAGTTTTCCGCTAGCTGTATCCGGGGAGCTGTTTTTT.

The chain combines TRBV10-1 with TRBJ2-2; TRBD2 matches at 7 bases. The CDR3 length is 17 residues. J gave up 3 bases and V 2 bases, and 9 bases lay outside the gene matches. From germline, CDR1 is WNHNN and CDR2 SYGVQD (reference sequence). The CDR3, as DNA: TGCGCCAGCAGTGAGAACGGTGCGGGAGCCGACACCGGGGAGCTGTTTTTT. Translated: CASSENGAGADTGELFF.

The rearrangement links TRBV7-2 to TRBJ2-5, with 16 bases that match TRBD2. The V gene end was trimmed by 3 bases and the J gene end by 4 bases; junction bases not matched to a gene: 5. The CDR3 has 17 amino acids. Germline V gene data show CDR1 as SGHTA and CDR2 as FQGNSA. In nucleotides, the CDR3 is TGTGCCAGCAGCTTGGGACTAGCGGGAGGGGGTGGAGAGACCCAGTACTTC. It translates to CASSLGLAGGGGETQYF.